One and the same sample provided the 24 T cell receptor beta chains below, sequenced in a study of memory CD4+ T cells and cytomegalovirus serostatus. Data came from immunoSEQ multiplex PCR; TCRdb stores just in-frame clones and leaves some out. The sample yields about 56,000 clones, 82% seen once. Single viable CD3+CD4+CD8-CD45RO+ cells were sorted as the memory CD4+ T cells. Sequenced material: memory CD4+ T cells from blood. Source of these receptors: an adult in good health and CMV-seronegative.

CDR3 nucleotides: TGTGCCTGGAGTCACGCTGGGGGGAACACCATATATTTT. It yields the protein CAWSHAGGNTIYF. The V call is TRBV30, the J call TRBJ1-3; tentatively, D is TRBD1 (5 bases). The germline V and J ends were trimmed by 2 bases and 7 bases, with 12 bases remaining between them. Germline loops: CDR1 GTSNPN, CDR2 SVGIG (reference sequence). This CDR3 contains 13 residues.

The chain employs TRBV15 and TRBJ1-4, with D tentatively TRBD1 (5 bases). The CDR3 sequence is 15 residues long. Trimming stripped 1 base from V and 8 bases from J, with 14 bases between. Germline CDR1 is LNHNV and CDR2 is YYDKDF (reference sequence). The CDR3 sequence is CATSRGDPAGEKLFF. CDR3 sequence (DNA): TGTGCCACCAGCAGAGGGGACCCCGCGGGGGAAAAACTGTTTTTT.

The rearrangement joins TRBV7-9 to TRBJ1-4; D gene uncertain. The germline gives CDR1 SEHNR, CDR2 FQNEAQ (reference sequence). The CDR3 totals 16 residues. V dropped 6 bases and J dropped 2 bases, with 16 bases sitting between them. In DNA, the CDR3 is TGTGCCAGCAGTATTCTGACGGGGTCGACTAATGAAAAACTGTTTTTT. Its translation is CASSILTGSTNEKLFF.

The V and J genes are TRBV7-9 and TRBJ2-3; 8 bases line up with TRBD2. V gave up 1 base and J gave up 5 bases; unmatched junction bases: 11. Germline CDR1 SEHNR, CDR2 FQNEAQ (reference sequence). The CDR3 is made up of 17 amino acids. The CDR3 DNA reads TGTGCCAGCAGCTTAGGTGTGGCGGGGGGCTTCCGAGATACGCAGTATTTT. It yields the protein CASSLGVAGGFRDTQYF.

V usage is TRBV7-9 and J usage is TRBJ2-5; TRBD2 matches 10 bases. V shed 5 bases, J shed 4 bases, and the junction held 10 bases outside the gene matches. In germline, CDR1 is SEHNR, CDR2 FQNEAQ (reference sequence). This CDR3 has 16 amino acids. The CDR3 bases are TGTGCCAGCAGCCAGCCAGTAGCGGGGGGTAGAGAGACCCAGTACTTC. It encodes CASSQPVAGGRETQYF.

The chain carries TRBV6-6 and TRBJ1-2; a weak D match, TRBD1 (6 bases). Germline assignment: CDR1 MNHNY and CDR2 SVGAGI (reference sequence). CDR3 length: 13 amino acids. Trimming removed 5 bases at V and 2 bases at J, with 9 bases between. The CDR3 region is CASSPTGNYGYTF. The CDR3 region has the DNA TGTGCCAGCAGTCCAACAGGGAACTATGGCTACACCTTC.

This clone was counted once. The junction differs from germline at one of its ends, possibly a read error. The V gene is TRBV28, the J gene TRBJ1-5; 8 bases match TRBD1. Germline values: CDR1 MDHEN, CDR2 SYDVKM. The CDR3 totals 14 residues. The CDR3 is CASSFGQGNQSQHF. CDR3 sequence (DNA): TGTGCCAGCAGTTTCGGACAGGGCAATCAGTCCCAGCATTTT.

The CDR3 is CASSQGPNQPQHF. CDR3 nucleotide sequence: TGTGCCAGCAGCCAGGGTCCCAATCAGCCCCAGCATTTT. The V call is TRBV7-2, the J call TRBJ1-5; D possibly corresponds to TRBD1 (5 bases). Germline V gene data show CDR1 as SGHTA and CDR2 as FQGNSA. Trimming shortened V by 5 bases and J by 3 bases, and 8 bases separated the two germline ends. CDR3 size: 13 residues.

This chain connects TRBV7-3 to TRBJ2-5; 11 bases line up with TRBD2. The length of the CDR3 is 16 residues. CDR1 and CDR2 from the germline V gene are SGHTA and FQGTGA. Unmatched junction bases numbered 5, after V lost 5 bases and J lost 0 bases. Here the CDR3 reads CASSPRTSGHQETQYF. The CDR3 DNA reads TGTGCCAGCAGCCCCCGGACTAGCGGGCACCAAGAGACCCAGTACTTC. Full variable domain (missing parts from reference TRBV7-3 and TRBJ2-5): GAGVSQTPSNKVTEKGKYVELRCDPISGHTALYWYRQSLGQGPEFLIYFQGTGAADDSGLPNDRFFAVRPEGSVSTLKIQRTERGDSAVYLCASSPRTSGHQETQYFGPGTRLLVL.

CDR3 nucleotide sequence: TGCGCCAGCAGCCAAGTCGGGGGGGCCACAGATACGCAGTATTTT. This sequence encodes CASSQVGGATDTQYF. V and J are TRBV4-3 and TRBJ2-3, with 8 bases lining up with TRBD2. CDR1 is LGHNA and CDR2 is YSLEER in the germline V gene. The CDR3 runs to 15 residues. V dropped 1 base and J dropped 2; count of bases not matched to a gene: 2.

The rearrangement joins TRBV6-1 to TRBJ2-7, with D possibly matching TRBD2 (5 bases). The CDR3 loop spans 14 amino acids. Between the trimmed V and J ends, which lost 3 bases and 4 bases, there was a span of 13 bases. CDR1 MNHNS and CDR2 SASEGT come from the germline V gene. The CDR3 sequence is CASSEGRRIYEQYF. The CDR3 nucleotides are TGTGCCAGCAGTGAGGGCAGGAGGATTTACGAGCAGTACTTC.

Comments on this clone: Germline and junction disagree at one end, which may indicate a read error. This CDR3 is CASTVGHSGANVLTF. The CDR3 nucleotides read TGTGCCAGCACCGTAGGACACTCTGGGGCCAACGTCCTGACTTTC. The chain employs TRBV9 and TRBJ2-6; a weak D match, TRBD1 (5 bases). From germline, CDR1 is SGDLS and CDR2 YYNGEE. CDR3 size: 15 residues. The entire variable domain, with the rest obtained from reference TRBV9 and TRBJ2-6, is as follows: DSGVTQTPKHLITATGQRVTLRCSPRSGDLSVYWYQQSLDQGLQFLIQYYNGEERAKGNILERFSAQQFPDLHSELNLSSLELGDSALYFCASTVGHSGANVLTFGAGSRLTVL.

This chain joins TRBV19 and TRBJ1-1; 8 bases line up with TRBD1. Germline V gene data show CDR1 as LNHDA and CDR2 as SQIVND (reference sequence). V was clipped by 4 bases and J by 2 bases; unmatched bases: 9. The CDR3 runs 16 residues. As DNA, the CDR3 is TGTGCCAGTAGTACTCGACAGGGGCCCTTTAACACTGAAGCTTTCTTT. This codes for CASSTRQGPFNTEAFF.

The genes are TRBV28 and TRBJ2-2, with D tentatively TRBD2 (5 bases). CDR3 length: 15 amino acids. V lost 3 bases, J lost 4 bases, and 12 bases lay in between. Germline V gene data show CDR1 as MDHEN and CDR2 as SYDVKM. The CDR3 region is CASSFRTVGTGELFF. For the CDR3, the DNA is TGTGCCAGCAGTTTTAGGACTGTCGGCACCGGGGAGCTGTTTTTT.

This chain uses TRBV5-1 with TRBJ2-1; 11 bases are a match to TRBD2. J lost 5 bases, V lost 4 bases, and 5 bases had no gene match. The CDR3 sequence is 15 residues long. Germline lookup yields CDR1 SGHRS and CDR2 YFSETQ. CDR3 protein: CASSRTSGSNNEQFF. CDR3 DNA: TGCGCCAGCAGCCGTACTAGCGGGAGCAACAATGAGCAGTTCTTC. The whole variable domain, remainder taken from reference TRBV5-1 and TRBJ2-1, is KAGVTQTPRYLIKTRGQQVTLSCSPISGHRSVSWYQQTPGQGLQFLFEYFSETQRNKGNFPGRFSGRQFSNSRSEMNVSTLELGDSALYLCASSRTSGSNNEQFFGPGTRLTVL.

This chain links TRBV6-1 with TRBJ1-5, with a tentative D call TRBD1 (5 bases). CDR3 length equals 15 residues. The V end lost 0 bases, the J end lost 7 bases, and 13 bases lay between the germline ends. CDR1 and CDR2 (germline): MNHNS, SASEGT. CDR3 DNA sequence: TGTGCCAGCAGTGAAGCGCGGGCAGGGAGACAGCCCCAGCATTTT. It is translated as CASSEARAGRQPQHF.

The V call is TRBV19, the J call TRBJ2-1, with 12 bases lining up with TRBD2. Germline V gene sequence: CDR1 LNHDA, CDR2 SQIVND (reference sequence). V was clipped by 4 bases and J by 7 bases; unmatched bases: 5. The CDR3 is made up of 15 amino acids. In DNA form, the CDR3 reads TGTGCCAGTAGTAAGACTAGCGGGGGATTTAATGAGCAGTTCTTC. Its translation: CASSKTSGGFNEQFF. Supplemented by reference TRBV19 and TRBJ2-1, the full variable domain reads DGGITQSPKYLFRKEGQNVTLSCEQNLNHDAMYWYRQDPGQGLRLIYYSQIVNDFQKGDIAEGYSVSREKKESFPLTVTSAQKNPTAFYLCASSKTSGGFNEQFFGPGTRLTVL.

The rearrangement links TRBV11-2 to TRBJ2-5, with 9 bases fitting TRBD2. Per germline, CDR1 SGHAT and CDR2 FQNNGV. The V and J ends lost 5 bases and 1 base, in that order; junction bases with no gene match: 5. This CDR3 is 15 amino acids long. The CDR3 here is CASSGGGAAQETQYF. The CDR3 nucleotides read TGTGCCAGCAGCGGCGGGGGGGCCGCCCAAGAGACCCAGTACTTC.

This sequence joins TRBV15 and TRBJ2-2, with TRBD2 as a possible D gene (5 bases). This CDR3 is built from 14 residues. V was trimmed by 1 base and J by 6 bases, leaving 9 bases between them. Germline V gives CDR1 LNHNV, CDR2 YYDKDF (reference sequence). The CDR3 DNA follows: TGTGCCACCAGCAGAGTTCACGGGGCCGGGGAGCTGTTTTTT. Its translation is CATSRVHGAGELFF.

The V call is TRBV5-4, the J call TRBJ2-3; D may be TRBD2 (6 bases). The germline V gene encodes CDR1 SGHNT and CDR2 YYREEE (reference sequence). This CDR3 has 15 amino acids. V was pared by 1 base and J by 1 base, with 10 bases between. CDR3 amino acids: CASSLIGGGTDTQYF. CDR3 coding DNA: TGTGCCAGCAGCTTGATTGGCGGGGGCACAGATACGCAGTATTTT.

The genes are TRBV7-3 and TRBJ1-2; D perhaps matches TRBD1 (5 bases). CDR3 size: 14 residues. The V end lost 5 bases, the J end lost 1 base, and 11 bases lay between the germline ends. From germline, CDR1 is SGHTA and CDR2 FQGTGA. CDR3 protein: CASSEGPNNYGYTF. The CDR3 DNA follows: TGTGCCAGCAGCGAGGGACCTAATAACTATGGCTACACCTTC.

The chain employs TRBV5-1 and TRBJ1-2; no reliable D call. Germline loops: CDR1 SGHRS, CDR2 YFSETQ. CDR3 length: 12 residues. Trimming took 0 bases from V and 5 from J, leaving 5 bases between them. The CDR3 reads CASSLADYGYTF. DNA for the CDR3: TGCGCCAGCAGCTTGGCAGATTATGGCTACACCTTC.

The CDR3 region is CASSQLGDYYEQYF. The CDR3 nucleotides read TGTGCCAGCAGCCAGCTAGGGGACTACTACGAGCAGTACTTC. V and J are TRBV4-2 and TRBJ2-7, with 7 bases aligning to TRBD2. CDR1 and CDR2 from the germline V gene are LGHNA and YNFKEQ. With V trimmed by 3 bases and J by 3 bases, 5 bases remained unmatched. The CDR3 contains 14 residues.

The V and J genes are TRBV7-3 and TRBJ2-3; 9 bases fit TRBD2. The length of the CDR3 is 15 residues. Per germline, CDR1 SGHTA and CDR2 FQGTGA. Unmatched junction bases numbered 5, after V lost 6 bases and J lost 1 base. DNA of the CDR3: TGTGCCAGCAGTATGCGGGGGGGTGGCACAGATACGCAGTATTTT. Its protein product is CASSMRGGGTDTQYF.